The 27 T cell receptor beta chains below come from one sample, sequenced in a study of blood T cell repertoires in COVID-19. Profiled with immunoSEQ multiplex PCR; TCRdb holds only in-frame clones, not every one. Of some 150,000 clones in the sample, 80% to 90% are singletons; the top ten hold roughly 4.3%. Sequencing was performed on PBMCs or T cells enriched from blood (not recorded which). These TCRs come from a man between 45 and 60 years old who had recovered from COVID-19.

The V and J genes are TRBV21-1 and TRBJ1-3; the D segment call TRBD1 is taken from the table without a DNA check. TRBV21-1 is shown as a pseudogene. The CDR3 totals 16 residues. The CDR3 is CASREGQGGPGNTIYF. CDR3 nucleotides: TGTGCCAGCAGGGAGGGACAGGGTGGGCCTGGAAACACCATATATTTT.

The CDR3 sequence: CASSPLPGRNSPLHF. The CDR3 DNA is TGTGCCAGCAGCCCTCTTCCAGGGCGTAATTCACCCCTCCACTTT. V gene TRBV16 combines with J gene TRBJ1-6; D might be TRBD1 (5 bases). The CDR3 is made up of 15 amino acids. Deletions cut 4 bases from V and 6 bases from J, with 13 bases between. Per germline, CDR1 KGHSY and CDR2 FQNENV.

This sequence joins TRBV12-3 or TRBV12-4 and TRBJ1-1; 9 bases line up with TRBD1. There are 11 residues in the CDR3. V lost 4 bases and J lost 11; bases outside the gene matches: 2. DNA of the CDR3: TGTGCCAGCAGTTGGACAGGGGTGGCTTTCTTT. It yields the protein CASSWTGVAFF.

This rearrangement joins TRBV4-1 to TRBJ1-6; TRBD1 matches at 9 bases. CDR3 length equals 15 residues. The V segment lost 1 base and the J segment 9 bases; nucleotides outside the gene matches: 4. Germline V lookup: CDR1 MGHRA, CDR2 YSYEKL. CDR3 region: CASSQAGTGFSPLHF. CDR3 in DNA: TGCGCCAGCAGCCAAGCTGGGACAGGGTTTTCACCCCTCCACTTT.

The chain links TRBV5-1 to TRBJ1-1; D not resolved. The CDR3 runs to 14 residues. With 2 bases removed from V and 1 base from J, the gap between germline ends came to 9 bases. Germline V gives CDR1 SGHRS, CDR2 YFSETQ. CDR3 coding DNA: TGCGCCAGCAGCTTCGACGGAGGGAACACTGAAGCTTTCTTT. Translated: CASSFDGGNTEAFF.

V gene TRBV7-3 combines with J gene TRBJ2-1; 14 bases fit TRBD2. Trimming cost V 5 bases and J 8 bases; bases outside gene matches: 5. Germline V gives CDR1 SGHTA, CDR2 FQGTGA. This CDR3 comprises 15 residues. The CDR3 sequence is CASSQTSGRDYEQFF. CDR3 DNA: TGTGCCAGCAGCCAGACTAGCGGGAGGGACTATGAGCAGTTCTTC.

This chain uses TRBV11-3 with TRBJ2-1; 11 positions agree with TRBD2. This CDR3 is 15 amino acids long. Trimming at V came to 3 bases and at J to 7 bases, leaving 5 bases not matched to a gene. Germline V gene data show CDR1 as SGHNT and CDR2 as YENEEA. Here the CDR3 reads CASSFSGGGRNEQFF. The CDR3 DNA follows: TGTGCCAGCAGCTTTAGCGGGGGGGGAAGGAATGAGCAGTTCTTC.

The chain recombines TRBV27 with TRBJ2-3; 10 nucleotides align to TRBD2. The germline CDR1 and CDR2 sequences are MNHEY and SMNVEV (reference sequence). V lost 3 bases to trimming and J lost 1 base; unmatched junction nucleotides: 4. The CDR3 totals 16 residues. CDR3 coding DNA: TGTGCCAGCAGTTTTGATGGACTAGCGGGCACAGATACGCAGTATTTT. Translation gives CASSFDGLAGTDTQYF.

The chain uses TRBV7-2 and TRBJ1-2; TRBD1 is a possible D gene (5 bases). V was pared by 5 bases and J by 0 bases, with 7 bases between. Germline CDR1 is SGHTA and CDR2 is FQGNSA. The CDR3 length is 13 residues. The CDR3 protein is CASSRQPNYGYTF. CDR3 DNA: TGTGCCAGCAGCCGACAGCCTAACTATGGCTACACCTTC. Using reference TRBV7-2 and TRBJ1-2 for the parts outside the CDR3, the full variable domain is GAGVSQSPSNKVTEKGKDVELRCDPISGHTALYWYRQSLGQGLEFLIYFQGNSAPDKSGLPSDRFSAERTGGSVSTLTIQRTQQEDSAVYLCASSRQPNYGYTFGSGTRLTVV.

The chain links TRBV28 to TRBJ1-2; TRBD1 matches at 7 bases. Germline CDR1 and CDR2: MDHEN and SYDVKM. This CDR3 comprises 15 residues. J lost 4 bases, V lost 7 bases, and 12 bases had no gene match. CDR3 amino acids: CASNPPATGSYGYTF. The CDR3 bases are TGTGCCAGCAATCCCCCAGCGACAGGGAGCTATGGCTACACCTTC.

The rearrangement links TRBV27 to TRBJ2-1; tentatively, D is TRBD2 (5 bases). This CDR3 has 15 residues. Between the trimmed V and J ends, which lost 6 bases and 4 bases, there was a span of 16 bases. The germline V gene encodes CDR1 MNHEY and CDR2 SMNVEV (reference sequence). The CDR3 coding sequence is TGTGCCAGCAGGCTCGGGGTATTTGGGTACAATGAGCAGTTCTTC. This gives the protein CASRLGVFGYNEQFF.

The chain links TRBV19 to TRBJ1-2, with 7 positions matching TRBD1. The CDR3 contains 14 residues. The V segment lost 7 bases and the J segment 6 bases; nucleotides outside the gene matches: 11. CDR1 is LNHDA and CDR2 is SQIVND in the germline V gene (reference sequence). The CDR3 DNA is TGTGCCAGTACTCTAGACAGGGCACAGAATGGCTACACCTTC. Translating it yields CASTLDRAQNGYTF.

The V and J genes are TRBV20-1 and TRBJ2-3; 7 positions match TRBD2. CDR3 size: 11 residues. Germline assignment: CDR1 DFQATT and CDR2 SNEGSKA (reference sequence). J lost 6 bases, V lost 6 bases, and 3 bases had no gene match. CDR3 nucleotide sequence: TGCAGTGCCGGGCGGGGGGATACGCAGTATTTT. It is translated as CSAGRGDTQYF.

This clone has at least ten counts. The genes are TRBV28 and TRBJ1-5; 9 positions match TRBD1. Per the germline V gene, CDR1 is MDHEN and CDR2 is SYDVKM. Trimming at V came to 2 bases and at J to 7 bases, leaving 3 bases not matched to a gene. The CDR3 runs 14 residues. Here the CDR3 reads CASSLRQGVQPQHF. The CDR3 bases are TGTGCCAGCAGTTTACGACAGGGGGTCCAGCCCCAGCATTTT.

CDR3 sequence (DNA): TGTGCCAGCAGCCAAGTTACCTACGAGCAGTACTTC. Translation: CASSQVTYEQYF. The V gene is TRBV3-1 (or the pseudogene TRBV3-2), the J gene TRBJ2-7; no reliable D call. The germline V gene encodes CDR1 LGHDT and CDR2 YNNKEL (reference sequence). Trimming stripped 1 base from V and 2 bases from J, with 3 bases between. The CDR3 has 12 residues.

V usage is TRBV19 and J usage is TRBJ1-1, with 9 bases matching TRBD1. After removal of 5 bases from V and 4 bases from J, the junction contained 8 bases not matched to a gene. The CDR3 runs to 15 residues. The germline CDR1 and CDR2 sequences are LNHDA and SQIVND (reference sequence). The CDR3 DNA is TGTGCCAGTAGTGTCCCGGGACAGGGAGTCACTGAAGCTTTCTTT. This gives the protein CASSVPGQGVTEAFF.

The chain combines TRBV27 with TRBJ1-2; TRBD1 agrees at 8 bases. Germline trimming cut 4 bases from V and 8 bases from J; bases unmatched to any gene: 6. The CDR3 extends over 13 amino acids. Germline CDR1 reads MNHEY; CDR2 reads SMNVEV (reference sequence). The CDR3 region has the DNA TGTGCCAGCAGTTCGGACAGGGTGGGCGGCTACACCTTC. Protein sequence: CASSSDRVGGYTF.

This chain's CDR3 is CASSLAITARGTTNEKLFF. The CDR3 DNA is TGCGCCAGCAGCTTGGCCATAACAGCAAGGGGGACAACTAATGAAAAACTGTTTTTT. J is TRBJ1-4 and V is TRBV5-1; D is possibly TRBD1 (6 bases). The CDR3 extends over 19 amino acids. V lost 0 bases and J 0 bases, leaving 18 bases between the germline ends. Germline V lookup: CDR1 SGHRS, CDR2 YFSETQ.

The genes are TRBV9 and TRBJ2-5; 10 positions match TRBD1. V lost 2 bases and J lost 3; bases outside the gene matches: 4. This CDR3 spans 15 amino acids. Per germline, CDR1 SGDLS and CDR2 YYNGEE. The CDR3, as DNA: TGTGCCAGCAGCGTTTCCGGGACAGGGGAAGAGACCCAGTACTTC. Amino acids: CASSVSGTGEETQYF.

CDR3 amino acids: CASSLGLAGERDEQYF. The CDR3 DNA is TGTGCCAGCAGCTTGGGACTAGCGGGAGAAAGGGACGAGCAGTACTTC. The chain uses TRBV7-9 and TRBJ2-7, with TRBD2 matching 14 bases. With V trimmed by 3 bases and J by 5 bases, 6 bases remained unmatched. The CDR3 extends over 16 amino acids. Per germline, CDR1 SEHNR and CDR2 FQNEAQ (reference sequence).

In its sample, this clone was seen once. The rearrangement links TRBV6-5 to TRBJ2-3, with TRBD2 matching 7 bases. Per the germline V gene, CDR1 is MNHEY and CDR2 is SVGAGI. The CDR3 runs to 14 residues. V trimming: 8 bases; J trimming: 0 bases; junction bases outside the gene matches: 5. In DNA form, the CDR3 reads TGTGCCAGCGAGCTAGCGGAAAGCACAGATACGCAGTATTTT. This sequence encodes CASELAESTDTQYF.

Judged by abundance, this clone is medium-sized. The gene calls are TRBV27 and TRBJ2-1, with a possible D match to TRBD1 (6 bases). V was clipped by 6 bases and J by 0 bases, with 12 bases between them. The CDR3 length is 15 residues. From germline, CDR1 is MNHEY and CDR2 SMNVEV (reference sequence). Here the CDR3 DNA reads TGTGCCAGCAGCCATACAGGGCCCTCCTACAATGAGCAGTTCTTC. Amino acids: CASSHTGPSYNEQFF.

This chain connects TRBV5-1 to TRBJ1-2; D call uncertain. With 0 bases removed from V and 5 bases from J, the gap between germline ends came to 11 bases. The germline gives CDR1 SGHRS, CDR2 YFSETQ. This CDR3 is built from 14 residues. Here the CDR3 reads CASSLAHSRYGYTF. CDR3 coding DNA: TGCGCCAGCAGCTTGGCCCACAGTCGTTATGGCTACACCTTC.

This clone was detected once. V is TRBV18 and J is TRBJ1-2, with D perhaps TRBD1 (5 bases). The CDR3 contains 13 residues. V was cut by 5 bases and J by 6 bases, with 13 bases left in between. The germline V gene encodes CDR1 KGHSH and CDR2 LQKENI. DNA of the CDR3: TGTGCCAGCTCAGAGCAGGGTTGGGATGGCTACACCTTC. Translating it yields CASSEQGWDGYTF.

V gene TRBV18 combines with J gene TRBJ2-1; 10 nucleotides agree with TRBD2. The CDR3 runs to 20 residues. Per germline, CDR1 KGHSH and CDR2 LQKENI. V shed 0 bases, J shed 0 bases, and the junction held 11 bases outside the gene matches. CDR3 in amino acids: CASSPPIASGGIGSYNEQFF. The CDR3 DNA reads TGTGCCAGCTCACCACCTATTGCTAGCGGGGGTATCGGCTCCTACAATGAGCAGTTCTTC.

V usage is TRBV7-9 and J usage is TRBJ2-7; TRBD1 agrees at 7 bases. CDR3 size: 15 residues. The V gene end was trimmed by 5 bases and the J gene end by 0 bases; junction bases not matched to a gene: 7. Per the germline V gene, CDR1 is SEHNR and CDR2 is FQNEAQ (reference sequence). The CDR3 coding sequence is TGTGCCAGCAGCCGACAGGGAATTTCCTCCTACGAGCAGTACTTC. The encoded protein is CASSRQGISSYEQYF.

The chain carries TRBV20-1 and TRBJ1-5; 7 bases map to TRBD1. V was clipped by 5 bases and J by 13 bases; unmatched bases: 8. Germline V gene sequence: CDR1 DFQATT, CDR2 SNEGSKA (reference sequence). This CDR3 is built from 11 residues. CDR3 loop: CSAELQGPQHF. The CDR3 DNA reads TGCAGTGCTGAACTACAGGGGCCTCAGCATTTT.